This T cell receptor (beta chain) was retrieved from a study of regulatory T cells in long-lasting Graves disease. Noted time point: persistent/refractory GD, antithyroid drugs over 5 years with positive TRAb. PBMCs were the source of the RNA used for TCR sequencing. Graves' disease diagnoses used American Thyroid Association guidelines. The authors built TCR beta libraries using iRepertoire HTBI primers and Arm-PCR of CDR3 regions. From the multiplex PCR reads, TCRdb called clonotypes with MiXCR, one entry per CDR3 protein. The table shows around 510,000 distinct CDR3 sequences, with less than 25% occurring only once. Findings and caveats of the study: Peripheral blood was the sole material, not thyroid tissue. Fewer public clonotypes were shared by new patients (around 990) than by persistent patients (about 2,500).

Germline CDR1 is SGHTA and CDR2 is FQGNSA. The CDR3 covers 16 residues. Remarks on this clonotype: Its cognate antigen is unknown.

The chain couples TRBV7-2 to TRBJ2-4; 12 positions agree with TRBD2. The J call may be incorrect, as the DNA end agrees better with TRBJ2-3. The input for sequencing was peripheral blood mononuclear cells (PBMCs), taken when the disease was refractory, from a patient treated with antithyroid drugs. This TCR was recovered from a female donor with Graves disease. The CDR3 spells CASSFRLAGAPDTQYF. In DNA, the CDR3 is TGTGCCAGCAGCTTCAGACTAGCGGGGGCCCCTGATACGCAGTATTTT.